A single sample is the source of the 5 T cell receptor beta chains below, sequenced in a study of cytomegalovirus exposure and HLA in healthy donors. The PCR used 60 Vbeta and 13 Jbeta primers. The protocol was immunoSEQ multiplex PCR, while the TCRdb copy is restricted to in-frame clones and leaves out a portion. This sample carries about 50,000 clones, around 70% of them seen once, and the ten largest clones take about 9.7%. Sample: PBMCs. These receptors were taken from a woman aged 50 to 60 in good health and CMV-seronegative.

J is TRBJ2-7 and V is TRBV29-1; D is uncertain. Germline V gene lookup returns CDR1 SQVTM and CDR2 ANQGSEA. The CDR3 has 13 amino acids. Trimming pared 4 bases from V and 2 bases from J, leaving 12 bases between. The CDR3 loop is CSVGDFRAYEQYF. The CDR3 DNA follows: TGCAGCGTTGGCGACTTCCGAGCCTACGAGCAGTACTTC.

The rearrangement joins TRBV14 to TRBJ1-4, with D possibly TRBD1 on 5 matching bases. The CDR3 totals 13 residues. Trimming stripped 3 bases from V and 7 bases from J, with 9 bases between. CDR1 and CDR2 (germline): SGHDN, FVKESK. The CDR3 DNA reads as TGTGCCAGCAGCCAGGGACTCAGTGAAAAACTGTTTTTT. It codes for CASSQGLSEKLFF.

Only a few counts were recorded for this clone. The chain combines TRBV29-1 with TRBJ2-5; 9 bases line up with TRBD1. The trim removed 6 bases at V and 1 base at J, leaving 3 bases unmatched. Germline-derived CDR1 and CDR2 are SQVTM and ANQGSEA. The length of the CDR3 is 13 residues. The CDR3 protein is CSVQGASQETQYF. In DNA form, the CDR3 reads TGCAGCGTACAGGGGGCGTCCCAAGAGACCCAGTACTTC.

By sample share, this clone is medium-sized (0.01 to 0.1%). The V call is TRBV6-1, the J call TRBJ2-1, with 10 bases that match TRBD2. Germline values: CDR1 MNHNS, CDR2 SASEGT. V shed 5 bases and J 8 bases; nucleotides not matched to a gene: 3. This CDR3 is 13 amino acids long. CDR3 sequence reads: CASSPAGGDEQFF. Here the CDR3 DNA reads TGTGCCAGCAGTCCAGCGGGAGGGGATGAGCAGTTCTTC.

J is TRBJ2-7 and V is TRBV19; 10 bases align to TRBD1. Looked up from germline, CDR1 is LNHDA and CDR2 is SQIVND (reference sequence). Unmatched junction bases numbered 5, after V lost 6 bases and J lost 6 bases. The CDR3 runs 13 residues. CDR3 loop: CASRRDRGREQYF. In DNA, the CDR3 is TGTGCCAGTAGGCGGGACAGGGGTCGCGAGCAGTACTTC. Based on the CDR3 plus reference TRBV19 and TRBJ2-7, the full variable domain is DGGITQSPKYLFRKEGQNVTLSCEQNLNHDAMYWYRQDPGQGLRLIYYSQIVNDFQKGDIAEGYSVSREKKESFPLTVTSAQKNPTAFYLCASRRDRGREQYFGPGTRLTVT.